Sequencing of this T cell receptor beta chain was carried out in a study of blood T cells in healthy people across ages. The wider study: Capturing about one barcoded beta molecule per two T cells was achieved by template switching.

To note about this clonotype: The target antigen is unknown.

Study-wide results and limits: While age rose, TCR beta diversity per million T cells dropped in a roughly linear way. Long-lived donors carried more naive CD4+ cells and greater diversity than aged donors.

A second PCR, run for 7 to 11 cycles, used a sample-barcoded 5' primer plus a J-beta primer mix. The template-switch adaptor, which had 12 random nucleotides, put a tag on each cDNA molecule. TCRdb used MiXCR to reprocess the 5' RACE reads, holding one entry per CDR3 protein. Here the sample spans roughly 730,000 distinct CDR3 sequences, roughly 50% being singletons. Sequencing was done on a sample of blood. The receptor's source is a man aged 35 to 55 in good health.

CDR3 loop: CASSLNRRETQYF. CDR3 nucleotide sequence: TGTGCCAGCAGCTTAAACCGGCGGGAGACCCAGTACTTC. The chain is built from TRBV7-2 and TRBJ2-5; D remains unclear. V lost 2 bases and J 5 bases, leaving 9 bases between the germline ends. Germline V gene sequence: CDR1 SGHTA, CDR2 FQGNSA. The CDR3 totals 13 residues. Drawing the rest from reference TRBV7-2 and TRBJ2-5, the complete variable domain is GAGVSQSPSNKVTEKGKDVELRCDPISGHTALYWYRQSLGQGLEFLIYFQGNSAPDKSGLPSDRFSAERTGGSVSTLTIQRTQQEDSAVYLCASSLNRRETQYFGPGTRLLVL.